These 3 T cell receptor beta chains share one sample of origin, sequenced in a study of shared clonotypes between healthy human individuals. Only CD45RO-negative cells positively selected for CCR7 counted as naive CD8 cells, so terminally differentiated effector memory CD45RA+ cells were excluded. TCRdb's copy holds only in-frame clones and misses some; the assay was immunoSEQ multiplex PCR. The data hold more than 550,000 clones, with around 90% observed a single time. The source material was naive CD8+ T cells sorted from blood. These TCRs come from a man aged 25-45 years in good health.

This chain links TRBV15 with TRBJ2-7; a weak D match, TRBD1 (6 bases). V was shortened by 0 bases and J by 1 base, with 10 bases between the two germline ends. CDR3 length: 15 residues. Germline CDR1 is LNHNV and CDR2 is YYDKDF (reference sequence). CDR3 residues: CATSREQGGSYEQYF. The CDR3 bases are TGTGCCACCAGCAGAGAACAGGGCGGTTCCTACGAGCAGTACTTC.

The rearrangement joins TRBV6-4 to TRBJ2-5; D unresolved. Trimming removed 2 bases from V and 4 bases from J, with 8 bases in between. Germline values: CDR1 MRHNA, CDR2 SNTAGT. CDR3 length: 13 amino acids. The CDR3 spells CASSDTQRETQYF. The CDR3 DNA reads as TGTGCCAGCAGTGACACTCAAAGAGAGACCCAGTACTTC.

The chain couples TRBV28 to TRBJ2-3; D call uncertain. The germline V and J ends were trimmed by 1 base and 4 bases, with 9 bases remaining between them. In germline, CDR1 is MDHEN, CDR2 SYDVKM. The CDR3 is 14 residues long. The CDR3 loop reads CASSLSSAPDTQYF. DNA of the CDR3: TGTGCCAGCAGTTTATCGTCAGCTCCAGATACGCAGTATTTT. Full variable domain (rest looked up from reference TRBV28 and TRBJ2-3): DVKVTQSSRYLVKRTGEKVFLECVQDMDHENMFWYRQDPGLGLRLIYFSYDVKMKEKGDIPEGYSVSREKKERFSLILESASTNQTSMYLCASSLSSAPDTQYFGPGTRLTVL.